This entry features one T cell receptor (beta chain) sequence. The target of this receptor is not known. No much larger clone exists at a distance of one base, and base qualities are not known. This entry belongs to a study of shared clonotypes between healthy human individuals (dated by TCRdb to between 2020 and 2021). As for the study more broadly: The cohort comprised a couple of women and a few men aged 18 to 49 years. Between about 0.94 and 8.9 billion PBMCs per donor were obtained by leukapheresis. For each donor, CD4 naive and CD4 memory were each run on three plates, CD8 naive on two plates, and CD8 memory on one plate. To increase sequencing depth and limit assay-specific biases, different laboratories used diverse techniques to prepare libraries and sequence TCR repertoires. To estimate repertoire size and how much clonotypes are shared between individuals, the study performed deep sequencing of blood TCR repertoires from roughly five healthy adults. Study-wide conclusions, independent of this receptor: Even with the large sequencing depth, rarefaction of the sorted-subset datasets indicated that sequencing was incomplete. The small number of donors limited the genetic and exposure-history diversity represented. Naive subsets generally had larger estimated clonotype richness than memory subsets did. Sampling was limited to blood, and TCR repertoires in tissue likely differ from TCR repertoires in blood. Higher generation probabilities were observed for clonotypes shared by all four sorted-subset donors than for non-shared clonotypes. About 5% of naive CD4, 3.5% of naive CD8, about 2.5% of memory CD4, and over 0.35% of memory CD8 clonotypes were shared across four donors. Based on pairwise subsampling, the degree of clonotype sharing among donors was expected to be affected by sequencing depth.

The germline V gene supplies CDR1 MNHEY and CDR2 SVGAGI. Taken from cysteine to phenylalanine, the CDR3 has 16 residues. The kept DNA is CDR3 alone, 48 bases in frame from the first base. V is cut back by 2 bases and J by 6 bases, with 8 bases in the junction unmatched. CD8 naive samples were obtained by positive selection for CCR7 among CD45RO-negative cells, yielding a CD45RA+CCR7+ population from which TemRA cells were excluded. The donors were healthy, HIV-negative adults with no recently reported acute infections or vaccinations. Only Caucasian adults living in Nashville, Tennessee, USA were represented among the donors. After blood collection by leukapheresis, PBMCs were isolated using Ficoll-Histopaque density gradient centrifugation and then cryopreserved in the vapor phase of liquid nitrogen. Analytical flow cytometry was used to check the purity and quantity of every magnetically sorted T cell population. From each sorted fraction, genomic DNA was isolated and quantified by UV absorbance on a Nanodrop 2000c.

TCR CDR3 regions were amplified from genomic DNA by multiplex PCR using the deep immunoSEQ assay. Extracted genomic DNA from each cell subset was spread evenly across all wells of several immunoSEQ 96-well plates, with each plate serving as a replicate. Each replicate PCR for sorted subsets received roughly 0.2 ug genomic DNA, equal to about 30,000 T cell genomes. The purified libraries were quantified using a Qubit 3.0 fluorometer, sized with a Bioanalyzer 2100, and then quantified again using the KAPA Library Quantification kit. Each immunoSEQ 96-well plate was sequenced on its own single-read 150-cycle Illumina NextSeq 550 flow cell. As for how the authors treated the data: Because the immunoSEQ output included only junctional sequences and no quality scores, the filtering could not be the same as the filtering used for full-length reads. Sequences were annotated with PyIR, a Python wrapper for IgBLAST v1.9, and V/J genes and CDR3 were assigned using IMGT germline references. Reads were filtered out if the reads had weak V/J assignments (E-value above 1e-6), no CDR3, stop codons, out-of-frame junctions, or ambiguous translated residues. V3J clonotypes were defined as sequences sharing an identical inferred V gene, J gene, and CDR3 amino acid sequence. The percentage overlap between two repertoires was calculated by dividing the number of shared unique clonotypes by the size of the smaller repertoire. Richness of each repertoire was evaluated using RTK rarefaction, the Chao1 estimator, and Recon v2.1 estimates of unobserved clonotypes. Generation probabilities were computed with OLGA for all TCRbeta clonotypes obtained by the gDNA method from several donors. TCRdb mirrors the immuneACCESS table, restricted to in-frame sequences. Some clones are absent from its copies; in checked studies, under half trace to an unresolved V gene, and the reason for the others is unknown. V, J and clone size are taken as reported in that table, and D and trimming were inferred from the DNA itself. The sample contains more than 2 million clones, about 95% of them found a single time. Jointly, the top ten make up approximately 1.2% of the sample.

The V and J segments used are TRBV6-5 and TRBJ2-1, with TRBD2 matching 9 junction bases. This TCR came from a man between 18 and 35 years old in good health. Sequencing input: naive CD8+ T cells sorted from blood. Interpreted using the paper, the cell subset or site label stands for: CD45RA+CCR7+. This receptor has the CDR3 CASSYPRASGINEQFF. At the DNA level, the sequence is TGTGCCAGCAGTTACCCCAGGGCTAGCGGGATCAATGAGCAGTTCTTC.